This T cell receptor (beta chain) was observed in a study of blood T cell repertoires in COVID-19. About the study: The study drew acute and convalescent COVID-19 samples from the United States, Italy and Spain. Nucleic acid was either cDNA or gDNA, and it came from T cells, B-cell-depleted T cells, or PBMCs.

Per germline, CDR1 MDHEN and CDR2 SYDVKM. The CDR3 is 13 residues long. The V and J ends lost 3 bases and 5 bases respectively, with 8 bases between them. Individuals drawn from 20 to 30 US areas were about 18 to 90 years old. TCRdb keeps only in-frame clones here, not all; method: immunoSEQ multiplex PCR. The profile shows roughly 400,000 clones, around nine tenths of them singletons. Sequencing used PBMCs or T cells enriched from blood (not recorded which). V gene TRBV28 combines with J gene TRBJ1-5; no reliable D call. The receptor comes from a woman aged 18-29 years who had been exposed to COVID-19. The CDR3 nucleotides read TGTGCCAGCAGTTTGGAACGGGATCAGCCCCAGCATTTT. Translation: CASSLERDQPQHF.